This T cell receptor beta chain was identified during a study of cytomegalovirus exposure and HLA in healthy donors. Comment on this clone: What it binds is not known.

CDR1 KGHSH and CDR2 LQKENI come from the germline V gene. The CDR3 spans 16 residues. Unmatched junction bases numbered 9, after V lost 2 bases and J lost 4 bases. Study outcomes and limitations: Exclusion as indistinguishable affected some V segments, including TRBV6-2 and TRBV6-3.

Primers for the PCR totalled 60 Vbeta and 13 Jbeta. Authors' methods: In a later analysis, approximately 80 million unique TCR beta chains included roughly 11 million shared by two or more donors. The protocol was immunoSEQ multiplex PCR, while the TCRdb copy is restricted to in-frame clones and leaves out a portion. Clone size and V and J calls were adopted from that table, with D and trimming inferred from the DNA. The sample has 85,000 to 90,000 clones; around 76% are singletons. Material: PBMCs. The TCR comes from a man younger than 45 in good health and CMV-seropositive. The chain is built from TRBV18 and TRBJ2-3; 7 bases line up with TRBD2. The CDR3 nucleotides read TGTGCCAGCTCACCAACGGGGAAGACTAGCTCAGATACGCAGTATTTT. Its protein is CASSPTGKTSSDTQYF.